The next 27 T cell receptor beta chains were all read from a single sample in a study of molecular identifiers for immune sequencing clone quantification. TCRdb itself ran the PCR reads through MiXCR, one entry per CDR3 protein. Altogether 600,000 to 650,000 distinct CDR3 sequences are present, just under 20% being singletons, with the ten largest covering 0.85%. Specimen: naive CD8+ T cells from blood, with Jurkat cell RNA spiked in. The subset here: FACS-sorted CD8+CD4-CCR7+CD45RA+ naive T cells. The receptors stem from a human donor in good health. Some libraries in this study had Jurkat cell RNA spiked in.

This clonotype was seen repeatedly, ten times or more. The chain has TRBV7-9 and TRBJ2-6, with 11 bases fitting TRBD1. This CDR3 is 20 amino acids long. J lost 0 bases, V lost 1 base, and 8 bases had no gene match. Germline CDR1 reads SEHNR; CDR2 reads FQNEAQ (reference sequence). CDR3 DNA sequence: TGTGCCAGCAGCTTAGTCTCCGGGACAGGGGGGTTCTCTGGGGCCAACGTCCTGACTTTC. This sequence encodes CASSLVSGTGGFSGANVLTF.

This clonotype showed up just a few times. A single base separates this from a much larger clone, so it may be a read error. Because it lacks the conserved phenylalanine or tryptophan at the end, this CDR3 is likely a read error. J is TRBJ1-1 and V is TRBV30; weak D call: TRBD1 (5 bases). V was pared by 2 bases and J by 2 bases, with 15 bases between. The CDR3 sequence is 15 residues long. Germline values: CDR1 GTSNPN, CDR2 SVGIG (reference sequence). The CDR3 sequence is CAWSWRAGVNTEAFL. The CDR3 bases are TGTGCCTGGAGTTGGAGGGCGGGGGTTAACACTGAAGCTTTCCTT.

As to this clonotype: A much larger clone sits a single nucleotide away, making a read error possible. The V and J genes are TRBV4-1 and TRBJ1-5; no definite D call. V was trimmed by 6 bases and J by 6 bases, leaving 18 bases between them. CDR1 MGHRA and CDR2 YSYEKL come from the germline V gene. There are 15 residues in the CDR3. CDR3 sequence: CASRLSPETGQPQHF. CDR3 in DNA: TGCGCCAGCAGGCTTTCCCCCGAGACCGGTCAGCCCCAGCATTTT.

The chain links TRBV4-3 to TRBJ2-1; 12 nucleotides agree with TRBD1. Losses at the gene ends were 3 bases for V and 7 bases for J; bases not matched to a gene: 7. The CDR3 spans 16 residues. Germline CDR1 is LGHNA and CDR2 is YSLEER. CDR3 DNA sequence: TGCGCCAGCAGCCAGTTCCCGGGACAGGGGGCGAATGAGCAGTTCTTC. It yields the protein CASSQFPGQGANEQFF.

With respect to this clonotype: The conserved phenylalanine or tryptophan is not found at the CDR3 terminus, so this likely reflects a read error. The chain is built from TRBV20-1 and TRBJ1-1; D remains unclear. In germline, CDR1 is DFQATT, CDR2 SNEGSKA (reference sequence). Trimming cost V 2 bases and J 5 bases, with 12 bases left between them. The CDR3 is 13 amino acids. In DNA, the CDR3 is TGCAGTGCTAGAATAAGTTCGTGGACTGAAGCTTTCCTT. Residues: CSARISSWTEAFL.

About this clonotype itself: A much larger clonotype is one base distant, so this may be a read error. The J gene is TRBJ2-1, the V gene TRBV19; TRBD1 is a possible D gene (5 bases). Germline CDR1 reads LNHDA; CDR2 reads SQIVND (reference sequence). Trimming cost V 11 bases and J 6 bases, with 17 bases left between them. The CDR3 length is 13 residues. DNA of the CDR3: TGTGCCTGTACTGGGGCAGGGCCCAATGAGCAGTTCTTC. Its translation: CACTGAGPNEQFF.

To note about this clonotype: The junction departs from germline at one end; a sequencing error may be responsible. This chain connects TRBV12-3 or TRBV12-4 to TRBJ2-3, with 9 bases aligning to TRBD1. This CDR3 has 15 amino acids. This chain's CDR3 is CVSRWTGVNTDTQYF. CDR3 bases: TGTGTCAGCAGATGGACAGGGGTGAACACAGATACGCAGTATTTT.

J is TRBJ2-1 and V is TRBV13; D unclear. Looked up from germline, CDR1 is PRHDT and CDR2 is FYEKMQ (reference sequence). This CDR3 region has 14 residues. The V end was cut by 5 bases, the J end by 5 bases, with 13 bases between. CDR3 protein: CASSPGFAHNEQFF. CDR3 nucleotides: TGTGCCAGCAGCCCCGGGTTTGCCCACAATGAGCAGTTCTTC.

The sample holds a few counts of this clonotype. The V call is TRBV12-3 or TRBV12-4, the J call TRBJ2-7; D assignment may be TRBD1 or TRBD2 (5 bases each). The CDR3 is made up of 16 amino acids. The V and J ends lost 4 bases and 9 bases respectively, with 25 bases between them. CDR3 region: CASSWGTPVLTVGQYF. In DNA form, the CDR3 reads TGTGCCAGCAGTTGGGGGACGCCGGTCTTAACTGTGGGGCAGTACTTC.

The chain joins TRBV7-9 to TRBJ2-7; no reliable D call. This CDR3 contains 12 residues. From germline, CDR1 is SEHNR and CDR2 FQNEAQ (reference sequence). Trimming cost V 11 bases and J 2 bases, with 13 bases left between them. This CDR3 is CAGARITYEQYF. The CDR3 DNA is TGTGCCGGTGCCAGAATTACCTACGAGCAGTACTTC.

This clonotype was found many times. This chain connects TRBV4-3 to TRBJ1-1; no clear D gene. V dropped 6 bases and J dropped 2 bases, with 13 bases sitting between them. The length of the CDR3 is 14 residues. CDR1 and CDR2 (germline): LGHNA, YSLEER. The chain's CDR3 is CASRLSEGNTEAFF. The DNA of the CDR3 is TGCGCCAGCAGGCTTTCGGAAGGAAACACTGAAGCTTTCTTT.

In its sample, this clonotype was seen many times. Here the CDR3 DNA reads TGTGCCACCAGTCCAACTTCCCCTGCGAACACCGGGGAGCTGTTTTTT. Encoded protein: CATSPTSPANTGELFF. The rearrangement uses TRBV24-1 and TRBJ2-2; D gene uncertain. This CDR3 contains 16 residues. The germline V gene has CDR1 KGHDR and CDR2 SFDVKD. Trimming cost V 6 bases and J 0 bases, with 13 bases left between them.

Worth noting for this clonotype: A read error is possible here, since a much larger clone lies one base away. The rearrangement uses TRBV2 and TRBJ2-7; 8 nucleotides align to TRBD2. CDR1 is SNHLY and CDR2 is FYNNEI in the germline V gene. The CDR3 is 16 amino acids. With V trimmed by 4 bases and J by 2 bases, 10 bases remained unmatched. The CDR3, as DNA: TGTGCCAGCAGTGGAGCGCCGGTAGCGGGGACCTACGAGCAGTACTTC. Its protein is CASSGAPVAGTYEQYF.

A word on this clonotype: It may be a read error: a sequence one base away is much more abundant. V and J are TRBV28 and TRBJ1-5; 7 nucleotides line up with TRBD1. J gave up 7 bases and V 5 bases, and 14 bases lay outside the gene matches. Germline loops: CDR1 MDHEN, CDR2 SYDVKM. The CDR3 runs to 16 residues. The CDR3 DNA reads as TGTGCCAGCAGTCCCGAGACAGGGAAATCAGACCAGCCCCAGCATTTT. Protein: CASSPETGKSDQPQHF.

This clonotype occurred many times. The gene calls are TRBV11-2 and TRBJ2-3, with 8 bases lining up with TRBD2. V was clipped by 4 bases and J by 5 bases; unmatched bases: 5. The CDR3 covers 14 residues. The germline V gene has CDR1 SGHAT and CDR2 FQNNGV. The CDR3 loop reads CASSSPSGGDTQYF. The DNA of the CDR3 is TGTGCCAGCAGCTCACCGAGCGGGGGAGATACGCAGTATTTT.

This clonotype was seen a handful of times. The chain carries TRBV9 and TRBJ2-3; TRBD2 agrees at 15 bases. CDR1 SGDLS and CDR2 YYNGEE come from the germline V gene. The CDR3 runs to 17 residues. V lost 4 bases, J lost 4 bases, and 7 bases stayed unmatched. The CDR3 DNA follows: TGTGCCAGCAGCCCGAGGACTAGCGGGAGGGCGGCAGATACGCAGTATTTT. This sequence encodes CASSPRTSGRAADTQYF.

This clonotype was seen repeatedly, ten times or more. The chain carries TRBV7-2 and TRBJ2-7; D not certain. V was shortened by 2 bases and J by 0 bases, with 11 bases between the two germline ends. This CDR3 has 15 residues. Germline V gene sequence: CDR1 SGHTA, CDR2 FQGNSA. The CDR3 protein is CASSLRAPSSYEQYF. CDR3 in DNA: TGTGCCAGCAGCTTAAGGGCGCCCAGCTCCTACGAGCAGTACTTC.

The V gene is TRBV6-2 or TRBV6-3, the J gene TRBJ2-7; D may match TRBD1 or TRBD2 (6 bases each). CDR1 is MNHEY, CDR2 SVGEGT, per germline. V lost 3 bases to trimming and J lost 2 bases, with 11 bases between them. CDR3 size: 14 residues. CDR3 amino acids: CASSYWGAAYEQYF. The CDR3 bases are TGTGCCAGCAGTTATTGGGGGGCCGCCTACGAGCAGTACTTC.

At least ten counts were recorded for this clonotype. The chain uses TRBV13 and TRBJ1-5; D is possibly TRBD1 (5 bases). Germline CDR1 and CDR2: PRHDT and FYEKMQ (reference sequence). V was clipped by 6 bases and J by 9 bases, with 12 bases between them. This CDR3 is built from 12 residues. CDR3 amino acids: CASSFLQGPQHF. Here the CDR3 DNA reads TGTGCCAGCAGTTTCCTCCAGGGGCCCCAGCATTTT.

The chain recombines TRBV7-9 with TRBJ1-2; D is uncertain. The CDR3 totals 14 residues. V shed 3 bases and J shed 1 base, with 9 bases lying between them. Germline CDR1 and CDR2: SEHNR and FQNEAQ (reference sequence). The CDR3 DNA follows: TGTGCCAGCAGCTTGGCAGGAAATAACTATGGCTACACCTTC. Translation gives CASSLAGNNYGYTF. Drawing the rest from reference TRBV7-9 and TRBJ1-2, the complete variable domain is DTGVSQNPRHKITKRGQNVTFRCDPISEHNRLYWYRQTLGQGPEFLTYFQNEAQLEKSRLLSDRFSAERPKGSFSTLEIQRTEQGDSAMYLCASSLAGNNYGYTFGSGTRLTVV.

The rearrangement uses TRBV20-1 and TRBJ2-3, with D possibly TRBD2 on 6 matching bases. Per germline, CDR1 DFQATT and CDR2 SNEGSKA (reference sequence). CDR3 length: 16 amino acids. The V gene lost 3 bases and the J gene lost 2 bases, with 18 bases spanning the gap. The CDR3 DNA is TGCAGTGCTAGGGGCGTAGCGGAGGCCCCCACAGATACGCAGTATTTT. Translating gives CSARGVAEAPTDTQYF.

This clonotype was recorded at least ten times. The CDR3 nucleotides read TGTGCCAGCAGCTCCGGGACAGGGTTGGACGAGCAGTACTTC. Amino acids: CASSSGTGLDEQYF. The V call is TRBV7-9, the J call TRBJ2-7; 9 positions agree with TRBD1. J lost 5 bases, V lost 4 bases, and 6 bases had no gene match. The CDR3 is 14 residues long. Germline V CDR1 and CDR2: SEHNR, FQNEAQ (reference sequence).

This clonotype was seen at least ten times. The genes are TRBV5-6 and TRBJ2-3, with D tentatively TRBD2 (6 bases). The CDR3 runs to 14 residues. Germline lookup yields CDR1 SGHDT and CDR2 YYEEEE. V was trimmed by 4 bases and J by 2 bases, leaving 11 bases between them. The CDR3 spells CASSLPDYTDTQYF. The CDR3 coding sequence is TGTGCCAGCAGCCTACCGGACTACACAGATACGCAGTATTTT.

About this clonotype: Possible read error: a much larger clone is one base away. The CDR3 region has the DNA TGTGCCAGCAGCTCAGCGGGACCGACCGGGGAGCTGTTTTTT. As protein: CASSSAGPTGELFF. J is TRBJ2-2 and V is TRBV7-9; 7 nucleotides match TRBD2. CDR1 is SEHNR and CDR2 is FQNEAQ in the germline V gene (reference sequence). V was pared by 4 bases and J by 5 bases, with 4 bases of the junction left unmatched. The CDR3 extends over 14 amino acids. Based on the CDR3 plus reference TRBV7-9 and TRBJ2-2, the full variable domain is DTGVSQNPRHKITKRGQNVTFRCDPISEHNRLYWYRQTLGQGPEFLTYFQNEAQLEKSRLLSDRFSAERPKGSFSTLEIQRTEQGDSAMYLCASSSAGPTGELFFGEGSRLTVL.

The table lists this clonotype with many counts. In DNA, the CDR3 is TGTGCCAGCAGCCCTCCTGGTTTGGGGCGGGAGTCCTCCGATACGCAGTATTTT. It specifies CASSPPGLGRESSDTQYF. The rearrangement uses TRBV9 and TRBJ2-3; TRBD2 agrees at 7 bases. Germline lookup yields CDR1 SGDLS and CDR2 YYNGEE. Trimming at V came to 4 bases and at J to 6 bases, leaving 20 bases not matched to a gene. The CDR3 contains 18 residues.

In its sample, this clonotype was seen a few times. One junction end disagrees with the germline gene, perhaps due to a read error. The chain links TRBV2 to TRBJ2-7, with a tentative D call TRBD1 (6 bases). The CDR3 is 14 residues long. CDR1 and CDR2 from the germline V gene are SNHLY and FYNNEI. CDR3 protein: CASRDRTPSYEQYF. As DNA, the CDR3 is TGTGCCAGCCGTGACAGGACCCCCTCCTACGAGCAGTACTTC.

The V gene is TRBV6-4, the J gene TRBJ1-5; D unresolved. The CDR3 has 16 residues. Deletions cut 2 bases from V and 4 bases from J, with 15 bases between. Germline V gene lookup returns CDR1 MRHNA and CDR2 SNTAGT. The CDR3 region is CASSDDDGVENQPQHF. CDR3 bases: TGTGCCAGCAGTGACGACGACGGGGTTGAGAATCAGCCCCAGCATTTT.